The clone carrying this T cell receptor beta chain was observed a handful of times. The antigen is not known. The data were obtained in a study of beta chain features in type 1 diabetes. Reverse transcribing all isolated RNA meant expressed TCRB transcripts were sequenced. The table came from immunoSEQ multiplex PCR; TCRdb's copy has only in-frame clones and leaves some out. The sample yields 130,000 to 150,000 clones, less than 9% seen once. Study-wide results and caveats: The naive, central memory and Treg TCRB repertoires of patients appeared to be more similar to one another than those of healthy donors. Type 1 diabetes patients showed fewer insertions and more deletions at VDJ junctions. Here, the possible influence of HLA type (on TCRB rearrangement) remained unresolved.

This TCR came from a woman aged 30 to 39 in good health. Sequenced material: central memory CD4+ T cells from blood.

The CDR3 protein is CASSLGLATDTQYF. For the CDR3, the DNA is TGTGCCAGCAGCCTGGGACTAGCGACAGATACGCAGTATTTT. The rearrangement uses TRBV7-9 and TRBJ2-3; TRBD2 agrees at 10 bases. The V segment lost 5 bases and the J segment 3 bases; nucleotides outside the gene matches: 2. Germline V gene sequence: CDR1 SEHNR, CDR2 FQNEAQ (reference sequence). The CDR3 spans 14 residues.